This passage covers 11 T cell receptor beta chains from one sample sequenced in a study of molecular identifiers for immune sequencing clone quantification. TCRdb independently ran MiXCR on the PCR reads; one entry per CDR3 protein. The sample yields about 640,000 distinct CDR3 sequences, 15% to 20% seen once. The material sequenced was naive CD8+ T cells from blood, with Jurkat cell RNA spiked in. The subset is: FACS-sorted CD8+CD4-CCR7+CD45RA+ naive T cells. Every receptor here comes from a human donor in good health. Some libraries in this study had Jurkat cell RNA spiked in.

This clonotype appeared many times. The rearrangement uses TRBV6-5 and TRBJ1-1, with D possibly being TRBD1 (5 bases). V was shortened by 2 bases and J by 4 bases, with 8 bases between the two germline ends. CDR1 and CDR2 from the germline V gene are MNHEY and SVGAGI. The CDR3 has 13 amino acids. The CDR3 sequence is CASSYAGSTEAFF. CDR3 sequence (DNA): TGTGCCAGCAGTTACGCAGGGAGCACTGAAGCTTTCTTT.

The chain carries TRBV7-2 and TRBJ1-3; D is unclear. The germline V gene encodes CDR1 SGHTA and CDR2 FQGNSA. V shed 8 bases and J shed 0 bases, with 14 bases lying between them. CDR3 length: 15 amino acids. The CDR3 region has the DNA TGTGCCAGCGAGTTCTGGGGATACTCTGGAAACACCATATATTTT. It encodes CASEFWGYSGNTIYF.

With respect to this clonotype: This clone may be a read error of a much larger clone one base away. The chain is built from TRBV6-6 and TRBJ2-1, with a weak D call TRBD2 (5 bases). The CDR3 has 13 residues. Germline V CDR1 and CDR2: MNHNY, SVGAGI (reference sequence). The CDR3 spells CASIHGVYNEQSF. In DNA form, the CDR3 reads TGTGCCAGCATCCACGGGGTTTACAATGAGCAGTCCTTC.

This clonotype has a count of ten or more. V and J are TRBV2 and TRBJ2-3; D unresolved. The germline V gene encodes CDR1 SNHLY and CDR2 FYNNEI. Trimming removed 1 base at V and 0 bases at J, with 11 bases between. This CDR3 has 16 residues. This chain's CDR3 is CASSEGSFLSTDTQYF. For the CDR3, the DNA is TGTGCCAGCAGTGAAGGCAGTTTTTTAAGCACAGATACGCAGTATTTT.

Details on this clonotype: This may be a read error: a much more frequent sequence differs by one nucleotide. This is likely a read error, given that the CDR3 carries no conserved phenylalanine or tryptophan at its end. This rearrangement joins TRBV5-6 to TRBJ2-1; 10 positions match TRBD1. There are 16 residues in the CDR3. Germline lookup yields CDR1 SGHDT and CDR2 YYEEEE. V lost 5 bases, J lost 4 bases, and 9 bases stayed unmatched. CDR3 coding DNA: TGTGCCAGCAGTCAGACAGGGGGCCGCCCATACAATGAGCAGTTCTCC. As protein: CASSQTGGRPYNEQFS.

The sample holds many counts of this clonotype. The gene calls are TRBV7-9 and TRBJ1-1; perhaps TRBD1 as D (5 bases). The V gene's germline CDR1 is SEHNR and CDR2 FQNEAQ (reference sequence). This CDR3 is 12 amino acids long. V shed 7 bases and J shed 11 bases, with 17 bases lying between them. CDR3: CASTPTAVSAFF. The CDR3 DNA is TGTGCCAGCACCCCGACAGCCGTGAGTGCTTTCTTT.

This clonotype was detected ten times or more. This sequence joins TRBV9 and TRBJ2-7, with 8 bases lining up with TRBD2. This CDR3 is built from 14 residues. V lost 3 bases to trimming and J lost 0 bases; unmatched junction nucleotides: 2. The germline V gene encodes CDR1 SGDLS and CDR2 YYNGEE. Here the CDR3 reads CASSAGTSSYEQYF. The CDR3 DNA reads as TGTGCCAGCAGCGCCGGGACTAGCTCCTACGAGCAGTACTTC.

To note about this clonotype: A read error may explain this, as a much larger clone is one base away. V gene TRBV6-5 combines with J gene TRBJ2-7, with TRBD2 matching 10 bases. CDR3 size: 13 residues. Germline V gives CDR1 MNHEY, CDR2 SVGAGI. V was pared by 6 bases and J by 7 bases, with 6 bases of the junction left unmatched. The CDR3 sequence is CASSPSGGVEQYF. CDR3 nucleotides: TGTGCCAGCAGCCCTAGCGGGGGTGTGGAGCAGTACTTC.

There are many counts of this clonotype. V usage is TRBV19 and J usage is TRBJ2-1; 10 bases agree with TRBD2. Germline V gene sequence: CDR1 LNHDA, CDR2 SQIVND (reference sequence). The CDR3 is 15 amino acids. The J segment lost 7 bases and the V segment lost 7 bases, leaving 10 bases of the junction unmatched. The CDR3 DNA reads TGTGCCAGTATGACAGCGGGAGGGCACGGGAATGAGCAGTTCTTC. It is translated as CASMTAGGHGNEQFF. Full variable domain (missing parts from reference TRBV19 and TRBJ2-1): DGGITQSPKYLFRKEGQNVTLSCEQNLNHDAMYWYRQDPGQGLRLIYYSQIVNDFQKGDIAEGYSVSREKKESFPLTVTSAQKNPTAFYLCASMTAGGHGNEQFFGPGTRLTVL.

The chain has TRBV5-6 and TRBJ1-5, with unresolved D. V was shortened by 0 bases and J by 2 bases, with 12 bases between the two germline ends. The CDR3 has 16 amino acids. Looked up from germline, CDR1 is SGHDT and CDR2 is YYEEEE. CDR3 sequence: CASSLAGGSGNQPQHF. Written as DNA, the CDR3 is TGTGCCAGCAGCTTGGCCGGAGGATCGGGCAATCAGCCCCAGCATTTT.

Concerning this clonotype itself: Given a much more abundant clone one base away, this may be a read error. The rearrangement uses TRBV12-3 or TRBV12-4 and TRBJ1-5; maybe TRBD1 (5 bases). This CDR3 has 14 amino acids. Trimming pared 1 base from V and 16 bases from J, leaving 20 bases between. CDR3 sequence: CASSLVRDGQIKHF. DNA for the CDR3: TGTGCCAGCAGTTTAGTCCGGGACGGCCAAATTAAACATTTT.